This TCR beta chain appears in the sequencing data of a study of T cell repertoires in cytomegalovirus infection. For the study at large: The authors used CMV epitopes that were HLA-C-restricted (recently identified) and HLA-B-restricted (well studied).

In this sample, this clonotype turned up many times. The target antigen is unknown. CDR3 size: 16 residues. The germline gives CDR1 SGHTA, CDR2 FQGNSA. V trimming: 1 base; J trimming: 3 bases; junction bases outside the gene matches: 6. TCRdb re-called the reads with MiXCR, one entry per CDR3 protein. The repertoire includes roughly 500,000 distinct CDR3 sequences, 25% to 35% of them detected once, and 15% to 20% sits in the top ten. Study results and caveats: Public TCR beta family frequency separated CMV-and-HLA carriers, including in an independent cohort. HLA-C-restricted CMV-specific TCR beta clonotypes were dominant in the ex vivo response.

J is TRBJ2-3 and V is TRBV7-2; 8 bases map to TRBD2. The receptor comes from a human donor in good health (CMV status not recorded). Some clones in this sample may be carry-over from other donors' samples. This material consisted of cultured PBMCs, taken from culture after CMV antigen stimulation. The CDR3 DNA reads as TGTGCCAGCAGCTTAGTCGGGAGGGCCTTGACAGATACGCAGTATTTT. As protein: CASSLVGRALTDTQYF.